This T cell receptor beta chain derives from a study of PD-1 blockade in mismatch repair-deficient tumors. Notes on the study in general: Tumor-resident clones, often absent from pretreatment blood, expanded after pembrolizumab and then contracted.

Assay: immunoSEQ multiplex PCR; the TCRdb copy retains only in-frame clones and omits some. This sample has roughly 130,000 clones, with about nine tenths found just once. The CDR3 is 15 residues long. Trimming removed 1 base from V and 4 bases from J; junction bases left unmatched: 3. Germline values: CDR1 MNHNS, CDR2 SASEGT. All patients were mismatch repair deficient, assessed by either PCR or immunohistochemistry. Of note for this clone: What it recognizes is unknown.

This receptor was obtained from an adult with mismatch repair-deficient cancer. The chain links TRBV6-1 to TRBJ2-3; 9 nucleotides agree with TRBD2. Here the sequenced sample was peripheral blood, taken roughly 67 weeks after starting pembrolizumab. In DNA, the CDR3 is TGTGCCAGCAGTGAAGTGGCGGGAGGGGCAGATACGCAGTATTTT. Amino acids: CASSEVAGGADTQYF.